This T cell receptor (beta chain) is drawn from a study of blood T cells in healthy people across ages. This clonotype was counted a few times. Germline CDR1 reads SGHRS; CDR2 reads YFSETQ. This CDR3 spans 15 amino acids. The J segment lost 4 bases and the V segment lost 0 bases, leaving 3 bases of the junction unmatched. For the second PCR, which ran for roughly 6 to 12 cycles, a sample-barcoded 5' primer and a J-beta primer mix were used. Through a template-switch adaptor with 12 random nucleotides, each cDNA molecule received a tag. TCRdb reprocessed the 5' RACE reads with MiXCR, giving one entry per CDR3 protein. This table holds around 780,000 distinct CDR3 sequences, 20% to 30% found once. A further study also used this sample, focusing on T cells of mothers and their children.

The V and J genes are TRBV5-1 and TRBJ2-2; 7 bases are a match to TRBD2. Material for sequencing was blood. The source of this sequence is a boy between 5 and 17 years old in good health. This CDR3 reads CASSLELAGTGELFF. The CDR3 DNA sequence: TGCGCCAGCAGCTTGGAATTAGCGGGCACCGGGGAGCTGTTTTTT.